This TCR beta chain was identified in a study of cytomegalovirus exposure and HLA in healthy donors. General study findings and limits: Donors were assumed by presence/absence analyses to have roughly uniform sequencing depth. For most TCR sequences rarity was the rule, although some public TCRs occurred in many donors.

In the PCR, 60 Vbeta and 13 Jbeta primers were used. The method was immunoSEQ multiplex PCR; TCRdb's version includes in-frame clones alone and lacks a portion of them. The sample lists approximately 81,000 clones, 70% to 85% occurring once. Remarks on this clone: What it recognizes is unknown.

This CDR3 is 14 amino acids long. V lost 3 bases to trimming and J lost 3 bases, with 10 bases between them. Germline CDR1 reads SGHVS; CDR2 reads FQNEAQ. J is TRBJ2-3 and V is TRBV7-8; D may be TRBD2 (5 bases). This receptor was obtained from a woman aged 45 to 65 in good health and CMV-seronegative. Material: PBMCs. CDR3 in DNA: TGTGCCAGCAGCTTGGAGGTTTTTACAGATACGCAGTATTTT. Translating it yields CASSLEVFTDTQYF.